Following are 28 T cell receptor beta chains from one sample sequenced in a study of shared T cell receptors in the human thymus. Profiling relied on immunoSEQ multiplex PCR, and the TCRdb table lists in-frame clones only, not all of them. This table has about 380,000 clones, about 95% appearing once. The sequenced sample was thymocytes. These receptors were collected from a human donor.

This chain uses TRBV28 with TRBJ1-2, with TRBD1 matching 9 bases. The germline V gene encodes CDR1 MDHEN and CDR2 SYDVKM. CDR3 length: 14 amino acids. Germline trimming cut 3 bases from V and 6 bases from J; bases unmatched to any gene: 5. This CDR3 is CASSLGQGVHGYTF. The CDR3 DNA reads TGTGCCAGCAGTTTGGGACAGGGAGTACATGGCTACACCTTC.

The genes are TRBV6-5 and TRBJ1-1, with TRBD1 identical over 9 bases. CDR1 and CDR2 (germline): MNHEY, SVGAGI. The CDR3 spans 16 residues. Germline trimming cut 0 bases from V and 0 bases from J; bases unmatched to any gene: 2. The CDR3 sequence: CASSYSGTGLNTEAFF. CDR3 coding DNA: TGTGCCAGCAGTTACTCGGGGACAGGGCTGAACACTGAAGCTTTCTTT.

This chain joins TRBV28 and TRBJ2-7; TRBD2 matches at 7 bases. From germline, CDR1 is MDHEN and CDR2 SYDVKM. This CDR3 region has 15 residues. Unmatched junction bases numbered 4, after V lost 2 bases and J lost 0 bases. DNA for the CDR3: TGTGCCAGCAGTTTACCGGGGACTATCTCCTACGAGCAGTACTTC. Translation gives CASSLPGTISYEQYF.

The chain recombines TRBV6-4 with TRBJ1-2, with 8 bases fitting TRBD1. The CDR3 spans 14 residues. With 5 bases clipped from V and 6 bases from J, the junction kept 8 bases outside the gene matches. In germline, CDR1 is MRHNA, CDR2 SNTAGT. CDR3 in amino acids: CASSRTGREDGYTF. DNA of the CDR3: TGTGCCAGCAGTCGGACAGGGAGGGAGGATGGCTACACCTTC.

The chain uses TRBV7-9 and TRBJ1-2; D not certain. Trimming left V 5 bases short and J 3 bases short, with 25 bases between. Per germline, CDR1 SEHNR and CDR2 FQNEAQ (reference sequence). This CDR3 is built from 18 residues. DNA for the CDR3: TGTGCCAGCAGCCAGGACCCGTCCTACAGAGAGGGATACTATGGCTACACCTTC. Its translation is CASSQDPSYREGYYGYTF.

The chain recombines TRBV18 with TRBJ1-1; D gene unclear. CDR3 length: 17 amino acids. Germline CDR1 and CDR2: KGHSH and LQKENI. V was pared by 2 bases and J by 0 bases, with 16 bases between. CDR3 sequence (DNA): TGTGCCAGCTCACCATGGTCGAGGGTGTCGATGAACACTGAAGCTTTCTTT. Translated: CASSPWSRVSMNTEAFF.

This clone was seen just once. This chain joins TRBV4-3 and TRBJ2-5; 11 bases map to TRBD2. V dropped 4 bases and J dropped 3; count of bases not matched to a gene: 25. CDR1 and CDR2 from the germline V gene are LGHNA and YSLEER. This CDR3 is built from 22 residues. CDR3 sequence reads: CASSLLVPGYLGVAGGEETQYF. DNA of the CDR3: TGCGCCAGCAGCCTCCTGGTACCCGGGTACCTTGGGGTAGCGGGAGGGGAAGAGACCCAGTACTTC.

The rearrangement joins TRBV29-1 to TRBJ1-1; D is perhaps TRBD1 (5 bases). The V end was cut by 5 bases, the J end by 0 bases, with 13 bases between. Germline CDR1 SQVTM, CDR2 ANQGSEA. CDR3 length: 14 residues. This CDR3 reads CSVLGTGMNTEAFF. For the CDR3, the DNA is TGCAGCGTTTTGGGGACGGGGATGAACACTGAAGCTTTCTTT.

The chain links TRBV30 to TRBJ2-7; 8 bases align to TRBD1. The CDR3 consists of 14 residues. With V trimmed by 6 bases and J by 5 bases, 12 bases remained unmatched. Germline-derived CDR1 and CDR2 are GTSNPN and SVGIG (reference sequence). The CDR3 here is CACHPDRELDEQYF. The CDR3 coding sequence is TGTGCCTGTCACCCGGACAGGGAGTTGGACGAGCAGTACTTC.

In DNA, the CDR3 is TGCAGCGATTTAGACAGGGTAACCGGGGAGCTGTTTTTT. This gives the protein CSDLDRVTGELFF. The chain links TRBV29-1 to TRBJ2-2; 7 bases are a match to TRBD1. V shed 7 bases and J 5 bases; nucleotides not matched to a gene: 7. CDR1 and CDR2 (germline): SQVTM, ANQGSEA. CDR3 length: 13 amino acids.

V is TRBV28 and J is TRBJ2-2; weak D call: TRBD2 (6 bases). Looked up from germline, CDR1 is MDHEN and CDR2 is SYDVKM. The V and J ends lost 2 bases and 9 bases respectively, with 16 bases between them. The CDR3 has 15 amino acids. As DNA, the CDR3 is TGTGCCAGCAGTTTAAGTCGGGGGAGGTTGAGGGAGCTGTTTTTT. Protein product: CASSLSRGRLRELFF.

J is TRBJ2-1 and V is TRBV2; 7 nucleotides line up with TRBD2. Germline-derived CDR1 and CDR2 are SNHLY and FYNNEI. V lost 2 bases, J lost 5 bases, and 9 bases stayed unmatched. The CDR3 length is 16 residues. Here the CDR3 DNA reads TGTGCCAGCAGTGAACCCGAGGGAGGGTGGGACAATGAGCAGTTCTTC. Its protein is CASSEPEGGWDNEQFF.

The gene calls are TRBV5-4 and TRBJ2-7; 7 nucleotides agree with TRBD1. This CDR3 has 15 residues. CDR1 and CDR2 (germline): SGHNT, YYREEE (reference sequence). J gave up 1 base and V 1 base, and 5 bases lay outside the gene matches. In DNA, the CDR3 is TGTGCCAGCAGCTTGTCTGTGACAGGGTCCTACGAGCAGTACTTC. Translated, it gives CASSLSVTGSYEQYF. Based on the CDR3 plus reference TRBV5-4 and TRBJ2-7, the full variable domain is ETGVTQSPTHLIKTRGQQVTLRCSSQSGHNTVSWYQQALGQGPQFIFQYYREEENGRGNFPPRFSGLQFPNYSSELNVNALELDDSALYLCASSLSVTGSYEQYFGPGTRLTVT.

This sequence joins TRBV18 and TRBJ1-2; 8 positions match TRBD1. The CDR3 extends over 18 amino acids. The trim removed 4 bases at V and 4 bases at J, leaving 17 bases unmatched. Per the germline V gene, CDR1 is KGHSH and CDR2 is LQKENI. The CDR3 nucleotides are TGTGCCAGCTCACAGCGGCCAGGGGGCTTGACCTCTAGCTATGGCTACACCTTC. Translating gives CASSQRPGGLTSSYGYTF.

The chain is built from TRBV6-1 and TRBJ2-1; 9 positions agree with TRBD2. The CDR3 has 15 amino acids. From germline, CDR1 is MNHNS and CDR2 SASEGT. Trimming removed 9 bases from V and 8 bases from J; junction bases left unmatched: 14. CDR3 sequence: CARPFMGLATDEQFF. DNA for the CDR3: TGTGCCAGGCCATTTATGGGACTAGCCACTGATGAGCAGTTCTTC.

This chain links TRBV10-1 with TRBJ2-5; 8 bases line up with TRBD1. This CDR3 region has 13 residues. The V and J ends lost 7 bases and 3 bases, in that order; junction bases with no gene match: 4. CDR1 is WNHNN and CDR2 is SYGVQD in the germline V gene (reference sequence). DNA of the CDR3: TGCGCCAGCAACGAGGACAGGGAAGAGACCCAGTACTTC. Translation gives CASNEDREETQYF.

This clone was observed a single time. J is TRBJ1-4 and V is TRBV28; possibly TRBD1 for D (5 bases). V was pared by 11 bases and J by 0 bases, with 28 bases between. The CDR3 spans 19 residues. Germline lookup yields CDR1 MDHEN and CDR2 SYDVKM. Written as DNA, the CDR3 is TGTGCCGCAGTCGGCCCTCGTATTGACAGACTTTCAACTAATGAAAAACTGTTTTTT. Its translation is CAAVGPRIDRLSTNEKLFF.

The chain joins TRBV27 to TRBJ2-7, with 10 bases matching TRBD2. This CDR3 is 17 amino acids long. V shed 4 bases, J shed 6 bases, and the junction held 15 bases outside the gene matches. Per the germline V gene, CDR1 is MNHEY and CDR2 is SMNVEV (reference sequence). This CDR3 is CASSWDTQAGGPVEQYF. In DNA, the CDR3 is TGTGCCAGCAGTTGGGACACTCAAGCGGGAGGGCCTGTCGAGCAGTACTTC.

J is TRBJ2-1 and V is TRBV6-6; D is unclear. V lost 2 bases to trimming and J lost 3 bases, with 14 bases between them. The CDR3 has 16 amino acids. CDR1 and CDR2 from the germline V gene are MNHNY and SVGAGI (reference sequence). The CDR3: CASSYPRVEFYNEQFF. The CDR3 coding sequence is TGTGCCAGCAGTTACCCCCGGGTAGAGTTCTACAATGAGCAGTTCTTC.

This clone was seen only once. This chain joins TRBV27 and TRBJ2-5; maybe TRBD2 (5 bases). The CDR3 totals 15 residues. In germline, CDR1 is MNHEY, CDR2 SMNVEV (reference sequence). V was shortened by 5 bases and J by 0 bases, with 13 bases between the two germline ends. For the CDR3, the DNA is TGTGCCAGCAGTCCGCGTGGGAGTAACCAAGAGACCCAGTACTTC. Translating it yields CASSPRGSNQETQYF.

As to this clone: Different DNA sequences within this sample yield the same CDR3. The chain combines TRBV27 with TRBJ2-7; D is uncertain. Trimming removed 4 bases at V and 0 bases at J, with 7 bases between. Germline-derived CDR1 and CDR2 are MNHEY and SMNVEV (reference sequence). The length of the CDR3 is 13 residues. The CDR3 here is CASSSGGSYEQYF. CDR3 in DNA: TGTGCCAGCAGTTCTGGCGGCTCCTACGAGCAGTACTTC.

The V and J genes are TRBV28 and TRBJ2-7; D is perhaps TRBD1 or TRBD2 (5 bases each). The germline CDR1 and CDR2 sequences are MDHEN and SYDVKM. Trimming cost V 6 bases and J 6 bases, with 18 bases left between them. This CDR3 is built from 14 residues. CDR3 protein: CASRVGRTGLEQYF. CDR3 coding DNA: TGTGCCAGCAGGGTCGGAAGGACGGGGCTCGAGCAGTACTTC.

The chain recombines TRBV28 with TRBJ1-2; no reliable D call. Trimming took 4 bases from V and 7 from J, leaving 7 bases between them. Germline V gene sequence: CDR1 MDHEN, CDR2 SYDVKM. The CDR3 loop spans 11 amino acids. The CDR3 nucleotides read TGTGCCAGCAGTTCCCTTCTTGGCTACACCTTC. It codes for CASSSLLGYTF.

V usage is TRBV5-1 and J usage is TRBJ1-1; D perhaps matches TRBD1 (5 bases). Germline V gives CDR1 SGHRS, CDR2 YFSETQ. The V and J ends lost 2 bases and 2 bases respectively, with 7 bases between them. The CDR3 extends over 13 amino acids. The chain's CDR3 is CASSFGANTEAFF. The CDR3 nucleotides are TGCGCCAGCAGCTTCGGGGCCAACACTGAAGCTTTCTTT. Using reference TRBV5-1 and TRBJ1-1 for the parts outside the CDR3, the full variable domain is KAGVTQTPRYLIKTRGQQVTLSCSPISGHRSVSWYQQTPGQGLQFLFEYFSETQRNKGNFPGRFSGRQFSNSRSEMNVSTLELGDSALYLCASSFGANTEAFFGQGTRLTVV.

The chain recombines TRBV7-2 with TRBJ1-5; D ambiguous. Germline CDR1 reads SGHTA; CDR2 reads FQGNSA. The CDR3 loop spans 13 amino acids. V was pared by 2 bases and J by 5 bases, with 7 bases between. The CDR3 DNA sequence: TGTGCCAGCAGCTTATTAATGGATCAGCCCCAGCATTTT. Its translation is CASSLLMDQPQHF. The variable domain in full, with the rest retrieved from reference TRBV7-2 and TRBJ1-5, is GAGVSQSPSNKVTEKGKDVELRCDPISGHTALYWYRQSLGQGLEFLIYFQGNSAPDKSGLPSDRFSAERTGGSVSTLTIQRTQQEDSAVYLCASSLLMDQPQHFGDGTRLSIL.

This clone was observed a few times. Other nucleotide sequences in the sample specify the same CDR3. The gene calls are TRBV6-5 and TRBJ1-5, with a weak D call TRBD1 (5 bases). The CDR3 spans 13 residues. Trimming removed 6 bases at V and 4 bases at J, with 10 bases between. In germline, CDR1 is MNHEY, CDR2 SVGAGI. As DNA, the CDR3 is TGTGCCAGCAGGCGGGGGTCGAATCAGCCCCAGCATTTT. Translation: CASRRGSNQPQHF.

This rearrangement joins TRBV15 to TRBJ1-4; D gene uncertain. The CDR3 is 13 amino acids. Trimming removed 8 bases from V and 7 bases from J, with 14 bases in between. Germline V gives CDR1 LNHNV, CDR2 YYDKDF (reference sequence). The CDR3 sequence: CATGEDVGEKLFF. The DNA for the CDR3 is TGTGCCACCGGGGAGGACGTCGGTGAAAAACTGTTTTTT.

V usage is TRBV9 and J usage is TRBJ2-7; D is perhaps TRBD1 (6 bases). Germline assignment: CDR1 SGDLS and CDR2 YYNGEE. This CDR3 comprises 14 residues. V was cut by 0 bases and J by 5 bases, with 12 bases left in between. CDR3 bases: TGTGCCAGCAGCGTAGGGGTGGGGGCCCACGAGCAGTACTTC. The encoded protein is CASSVGVGAHEQYF.